These T cell receptor beta chains were read from a single sample in a study of blood T cells in healthy people across ages. TCRdb processed the 5' RACE reads anew with MiXCR; each CDR3 protein has one entry. The data contain about 1,400,000 distinct CDR3 sequences, 42% of them singletons. The sample taken for sequencing was blood. The receptors were sampled from a young woman in good health. The CDR3 runs from the conserved cysteine through the conserved F or W. D genes are given only for firm matches. The listing skips clone size in some rows; elsewhere it reads once, few, many or a size class.

V,length,J,size,D,DNA,CDR3
TRBV6-2/TRBV6-3,11,TRBJ2-1,.,TRBD2,TGTGCCATAGCGGGTTACAATGAGCAGTTCTTC,CAIAGYNEQFF
TRBV6-1,14,TRBJ2-4,.,TRBD1,TGTGCCAGCAGCCTCGACAGGGGTCGCGACATTCAGTACTTC,CASSLDRGRDIQYF
TRBV4-1,17,TRBJ1-1,.,TRBD1,TGCGCCAGCAGCGGAACCTGGACAGGGGTTGCGAACACTGAAGCTTTCTTT,CASSGTWTGVANTEAFF
TRBV14,16,TRBJ2-7,.,.,TGTGCCAGCAGCCATACTGCCGGGACTGGGTTCAACGAGCAGTACTTC,CASSHTAGTGFNEQYF
TRBV28,15,TRBJ2-3,.,.,TGTGCCAGCAGTTTGGCGGAAGTCCGCACAGATACGCAGTATTTT,CASSLAEVRTDTQYF
TRBV12-3/TRBV12-4,14,TRBJ1-2,few,TRBD1,TGTGCCAGCATGACCCAATGGACAGGGGAAGGCTACACCTTC,CASMTQWTGEGYTF
TRBV24-1,12,TRBJ1-5,.,.,TGTGCCACCAGTGATTTGAATCAGCCCCAGCATTTT,CATSDLNQPQHF
TRBV15,14,TRBJ1-4,.,.,TGTGCCACCAGCAGCACAGGCCCTCGGGAAAAACTGTTTTTT,CATSSTGPREKLFF
TRBV4-2,16,TRBJ2-7,few,.,TGTGCCAGCAGCCAAGATGTGGCTACCACCTCCCACGAGCAGTACTTC,CASSQDVATTSHEQYF
TRBV12-3/TRBV12-4,15,TRBJ2-1,.,TRBD2,TGTGCCAGCAGTTTTTACGGGAGGCCCTCCAATGAGCAGTTCTTC,CASSFYGRPSNEQFF
TRBV2,15,TRBJ2-2,.,TRBD1,TGTGCCAGCACGAGGGACAGGGGGGCCGCCGGGGAGCTGTTTTTT,CASTRDRGAAGELFF
TRBV27,13,TRBJ1-2,.,TRBD1,TGTGCCAGCACAAAGGGACAGAACTATGGCTACACCTTC,CASTKGQNYGYTF
TRBV7-2,13,TRBJ2-7,.,.,TGTGCCAGCAGCGTAGAGACCTGGGACGAGCAGTACTTC,CASSVETWDEQYF